This T cell receptor beta chain is from a study of siplizumab effects on memory and regulatory T cells. Overall study results and limits: In controls, 25% to 30% of mappable alloreactive CD4+ clones were Treg-derived on average, versus approximately 70% with siplizumab. It was never confirmed that proliferating Tregs from siplizumab cultures were suppressive. Tracing alloreactive clones into unstimulated subsets worked for only a minor fraction of them.

As for this clone: Its antigen is currently unknown.

Per-sample assaying covered 95,000 to 100,000 TCR templates. Measured with immunoSEQ multiplex PCR; TCRdb has only the in-frame clones, and not every one. This table holds some 97,000 clones, about 93% found once. Germline assignment: CDR1 KGHSH and CDR2 LQKENI. V dropped 4 bases and J dropped 7 bases, with 14 bases sitting between them. This CDR3 region has 14 residues. Sequences were obtained from Tregs sorted from blood. The receptor was derived from a human donor in good health. The chain combines TRBV18 with TRBJ1-5; maybe TRBD1 (5 bases). This chain's CDR3 is CASSHDFGAQPQHF. CDR3 in DNA: TGTGCCAGCTCACACGATTTTGGGGCGCAGCCCCAGCATTTT.